This T cell receptor beta chain was found in a study of CD8 T cells in Susac syndrome. Study-level results: The number of individuals included in the study's TCR sequencing and HLA analysis was acknowledged as relatively small.

Sequencing of TCR beta was undertaken in CD8+ and CD4+ T cells derived from blood. Note on this clonotype: As yet, its antigen is unknown.

It was with random hexamers that roughly 0.5 to 1 ug RNA was reverse transcribed. Across 54 Vbeta and 13 Jbeta, immunoSEQ multiplex PCR amplified TCR beta CDR3. TCRdb redid the calling of the immunoSEQ multiplex PCR reads with MiXCR, one entry per CDR3 protein. The sample holds around 200,000 distinct CDR3 sequences; 90% to 96% are singletons and the top ten take roughly 0.095%. The CDR3 loop spans 13 amino acids. Germline assignment: CDR1 MNHEY and CDR2 SMNVEV (reference sequence). With 2 bases removed from V and 6 bases from J, the gap between germline ends came to 8 bases. Input material: CD4+ T cells from PBMCs. This chain links TRBV27 with TRBJ2-1, with D tentatively TRBD1 (5 bases). The sequence was obtained from a human donor with multiple sclerosis. CDR3 nucleotide sequence: TGTGCCAGCAGTTTAAGGGGAAGCAATGAGCAGTTCTTC. The encoded protein is CASSLRGSNEQFF.